The following is a TCR beta chain sequence with its context. The identical CDR3 is also encoded by other nucleotide sequences in the sample. This record belongs to a study of blood T cell repertoires in COVID-19. Study background: Donors in the United States, Italy and Spain gave samples during acute or convalescent COVID-19. Sample material is recorded as cDNA or gDNA derived from T cells, B-cell-depleted T cells, or PBMCs.

Study processing details: Quantification of nucleated cells was approximated via reference gene primer amplification. Clones were sequenced by immunoSEQ multiplex PCR, and TCRdb holds only the in-frame ones, with some missing. V, J and clone size are taken as reported in that table, and D and trimming were inferred from the DNA itself. This sample has fewer than 300,000 clones, with 70% to 80% found just once. Trimming took 4 bases from V and 2 from J, leaving 12 bases between them. Per germline, CDR1 SEHNR and CDR2 FQNEAQ (reference sequence). This CDR3 spans 16 amino acids. The chain joins TRBV7-9 to TRBJ2-6; D remains unclear. Sequences were obtained from peripheral blood. The sequence was obtained from an elderly woman with acute or convalescent COVID-19. This chain's CDR3 is CASSSSGVPGANVLTF. CDR3 DNA: TGTGCCAGCAGCTCGTCGGGTGTCCCTGGGGCCAACGTCCTGACTTTC. Full variable domain (rest looked up from reference TRBV7-9 and TRBJ2-6): DTGVSQNPRHKITKRGQNVTFRCDPISEHNRLYWYRQTLGQGPEFLTYFQNEAQLEKSRLLSDRFSAERPKGSFSTLEIQRTEQGDSAMYLCASSSSGVPGANVLTFGAGSRLTVL.